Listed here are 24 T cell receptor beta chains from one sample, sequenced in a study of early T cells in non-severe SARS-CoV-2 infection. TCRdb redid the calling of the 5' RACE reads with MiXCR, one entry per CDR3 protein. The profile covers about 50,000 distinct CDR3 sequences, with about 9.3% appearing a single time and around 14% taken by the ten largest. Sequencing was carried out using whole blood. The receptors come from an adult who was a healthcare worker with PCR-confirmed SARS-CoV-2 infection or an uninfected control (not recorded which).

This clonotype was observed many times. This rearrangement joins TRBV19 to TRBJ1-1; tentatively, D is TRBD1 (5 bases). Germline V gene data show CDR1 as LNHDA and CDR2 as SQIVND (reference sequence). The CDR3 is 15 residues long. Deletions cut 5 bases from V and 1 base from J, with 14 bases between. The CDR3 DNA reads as TGTGCCAGTAGTTCTCGTCCGAGGGGGAACACTGAAGCTTTCTTT. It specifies CASSSRPRGNTEAFF.

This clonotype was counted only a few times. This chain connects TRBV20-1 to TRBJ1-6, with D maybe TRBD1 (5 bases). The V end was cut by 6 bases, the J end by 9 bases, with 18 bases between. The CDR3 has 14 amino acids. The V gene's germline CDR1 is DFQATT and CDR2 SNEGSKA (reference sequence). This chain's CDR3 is CSALGPGWSSPLHF. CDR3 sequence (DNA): TGCAGTGCCCTGGGGCCAGGGTGGAGTTCACCCCTCCACTTT.

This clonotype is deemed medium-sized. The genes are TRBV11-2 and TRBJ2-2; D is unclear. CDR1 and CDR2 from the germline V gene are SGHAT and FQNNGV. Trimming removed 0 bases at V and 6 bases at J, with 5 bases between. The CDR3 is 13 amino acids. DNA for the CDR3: TGTGCCAGCAGCTTAGACTTTTCCGGGGAGCTGTTTTTT. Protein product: CASSLDFSGELFF.

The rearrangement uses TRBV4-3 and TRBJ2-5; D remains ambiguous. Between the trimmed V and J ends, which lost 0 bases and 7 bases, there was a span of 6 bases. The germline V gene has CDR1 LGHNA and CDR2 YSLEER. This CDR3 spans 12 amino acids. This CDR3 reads CASSQDLGTQYF. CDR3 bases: TGCGCCAGCAGCCAAGACCTGGGGACCCAGTACTTC.

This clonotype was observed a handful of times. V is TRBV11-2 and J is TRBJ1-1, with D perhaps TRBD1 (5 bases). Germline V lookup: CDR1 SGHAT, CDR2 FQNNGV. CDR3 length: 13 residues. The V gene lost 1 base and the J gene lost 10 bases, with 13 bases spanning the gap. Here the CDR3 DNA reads TGTGCCAGCAGCTTAGGGGCAGGGAGGGTAGCTTTCTTT. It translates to CASSLGAGRVAFF.

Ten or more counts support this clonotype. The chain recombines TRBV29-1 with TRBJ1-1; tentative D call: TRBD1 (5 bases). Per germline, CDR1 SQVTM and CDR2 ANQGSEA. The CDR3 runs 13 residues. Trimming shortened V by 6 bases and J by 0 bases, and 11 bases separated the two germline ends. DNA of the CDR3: TGCAGCGTGTGCAGGGTTCTGAACACTGAAGCTTTCTTT. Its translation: CSVCRVLNTEAFF.

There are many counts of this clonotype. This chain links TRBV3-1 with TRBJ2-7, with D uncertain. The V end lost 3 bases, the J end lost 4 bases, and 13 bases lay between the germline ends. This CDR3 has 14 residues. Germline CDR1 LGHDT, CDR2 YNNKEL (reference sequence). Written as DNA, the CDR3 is TGTGCCAGCAGCCATAACCAGCTGCCTTACGAGCAGTACTTC. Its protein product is CASSHNQLPYEQYF.

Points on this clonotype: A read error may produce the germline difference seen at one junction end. The CDR3: CASSSSRDTFPF. The CDR3 nucleotides read TGTGCCAGCAGTTCCAGCCGGGACACGTTTCCGTTT. V usage is TRBV28 and J usage is TRBJ1-1; the D gene is possibly TRBD1 (6 bases). CDR1 and CDR2 (germline): MDHEN, SYDVKM. The CDR3 runs 12 residues.

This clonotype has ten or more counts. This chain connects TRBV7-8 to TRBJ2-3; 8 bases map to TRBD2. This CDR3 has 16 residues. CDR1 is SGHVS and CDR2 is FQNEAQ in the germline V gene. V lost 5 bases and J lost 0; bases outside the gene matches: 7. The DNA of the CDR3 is TGTGCCAGCAGCCGCCTTTTAGCGGGAAGCACAGATACGCAGTATTTT. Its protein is CASSRLLAGSTDTQYF.

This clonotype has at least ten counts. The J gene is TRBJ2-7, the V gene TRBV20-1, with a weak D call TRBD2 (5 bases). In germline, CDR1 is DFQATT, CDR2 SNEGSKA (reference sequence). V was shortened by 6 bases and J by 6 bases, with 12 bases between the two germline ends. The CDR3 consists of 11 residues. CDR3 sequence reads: CSASVAREQYF. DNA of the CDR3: TGCAGTGCGAGTGTAGCGCGCGAGCAGTACTTC.

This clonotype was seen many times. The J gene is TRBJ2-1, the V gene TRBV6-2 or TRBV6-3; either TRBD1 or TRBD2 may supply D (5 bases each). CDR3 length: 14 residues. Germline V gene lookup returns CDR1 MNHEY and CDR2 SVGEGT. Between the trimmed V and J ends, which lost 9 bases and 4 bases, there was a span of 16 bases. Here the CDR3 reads CASGGRAGYNEQFF. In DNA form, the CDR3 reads TGTGCCAGTGGAGGCAGGGCCGGGTACAATGAGCAGTTCTTC.

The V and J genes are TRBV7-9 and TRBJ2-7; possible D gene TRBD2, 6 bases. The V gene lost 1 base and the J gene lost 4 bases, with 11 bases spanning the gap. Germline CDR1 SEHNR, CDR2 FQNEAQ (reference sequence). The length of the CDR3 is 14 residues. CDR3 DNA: TGTGCCAGCAGCTTAGAAAGCGGAGGGTACGAGCAGTACTTC. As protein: CASSLESGGYEQYF.

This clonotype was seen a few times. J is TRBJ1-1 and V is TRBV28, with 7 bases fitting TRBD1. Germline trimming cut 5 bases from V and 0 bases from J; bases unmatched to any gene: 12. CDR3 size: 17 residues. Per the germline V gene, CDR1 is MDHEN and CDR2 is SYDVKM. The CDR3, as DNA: TGTGCCAGCAGTGTACGAAGGACAGGCTTTATGAACACTGAAGCTTTCTTT. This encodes CASSVRRTGFMNTEAFF.

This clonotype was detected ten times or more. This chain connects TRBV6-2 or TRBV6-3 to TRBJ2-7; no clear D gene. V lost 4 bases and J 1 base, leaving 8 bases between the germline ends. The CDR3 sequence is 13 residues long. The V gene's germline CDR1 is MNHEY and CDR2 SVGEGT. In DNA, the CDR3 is TGTGCCAGCAGTTGGGGTGTGTCCTACGAGCAGTACTTC. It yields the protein CASSWGVSYEQYF.

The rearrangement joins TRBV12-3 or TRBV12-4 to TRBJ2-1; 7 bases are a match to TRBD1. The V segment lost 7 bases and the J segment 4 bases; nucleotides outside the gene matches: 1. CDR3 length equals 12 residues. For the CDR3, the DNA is TGTGCCAGCAAGACAGGGTACAATGAGCAGTTCTTC. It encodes CASKTGYNEQFF.

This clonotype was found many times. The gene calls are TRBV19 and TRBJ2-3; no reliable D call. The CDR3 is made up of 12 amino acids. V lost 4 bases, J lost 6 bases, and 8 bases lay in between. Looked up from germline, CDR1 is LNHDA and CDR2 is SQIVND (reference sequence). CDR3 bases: TGTGCCAGTAGTAAGCGAGTTGATACGCAGTATTTT. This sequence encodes CASSKRVDTQYF.

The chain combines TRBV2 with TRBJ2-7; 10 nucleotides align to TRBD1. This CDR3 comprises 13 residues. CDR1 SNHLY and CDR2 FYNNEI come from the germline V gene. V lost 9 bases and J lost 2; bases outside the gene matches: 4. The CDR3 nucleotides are TGTGCCAGTGCCGGGACAGGGGCCTACGAGCAGTACTTC. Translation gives CASAGTGAYEQYF.

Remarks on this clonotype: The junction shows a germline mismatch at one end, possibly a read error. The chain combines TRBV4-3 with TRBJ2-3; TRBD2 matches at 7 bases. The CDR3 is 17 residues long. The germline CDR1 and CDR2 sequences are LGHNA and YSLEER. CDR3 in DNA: TGCACCAGCAGCCAAGATGGGGGAGGGCCGGTCACAGATACGCAGTATTTT. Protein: CTSSQDGGGPVTDTQYF.

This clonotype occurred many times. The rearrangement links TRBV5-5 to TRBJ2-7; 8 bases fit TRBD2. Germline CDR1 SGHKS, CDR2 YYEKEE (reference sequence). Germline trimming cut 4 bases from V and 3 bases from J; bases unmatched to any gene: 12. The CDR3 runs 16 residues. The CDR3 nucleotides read TGTGCCAGCAGCCGAAAGACTAGCGCCTTGGACTACGAGCAGTACTTC. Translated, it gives CASSRKTSALDYEQYF.

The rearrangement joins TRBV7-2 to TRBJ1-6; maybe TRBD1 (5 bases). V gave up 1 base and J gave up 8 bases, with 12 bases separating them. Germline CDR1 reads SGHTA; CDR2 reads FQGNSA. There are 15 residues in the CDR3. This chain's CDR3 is CASSLDGDGDSPLHF. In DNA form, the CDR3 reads TGTGCCAGCAGCTTAGACGGGGACGGAGATTCACCCCTCCACTTT.

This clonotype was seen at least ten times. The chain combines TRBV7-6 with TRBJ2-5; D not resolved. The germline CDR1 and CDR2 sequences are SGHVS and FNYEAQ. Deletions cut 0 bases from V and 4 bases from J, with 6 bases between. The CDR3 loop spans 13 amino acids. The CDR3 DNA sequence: TGTGCCAGCAGCTTAGCGCAAATAGAGACCCAGTACTTC. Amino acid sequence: CASSLAQIETQYF. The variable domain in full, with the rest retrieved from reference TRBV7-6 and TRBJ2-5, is GAGVSQSPRYKVTKRGQDVALRCDPISGHVSLYWYRQALGQGPEFLTYFNYEAQQDKSGLPNDRFSAERPEGSISTLTIQRTEQRDSAMYRCASSLAQIETQYFGPGTRLLVL.

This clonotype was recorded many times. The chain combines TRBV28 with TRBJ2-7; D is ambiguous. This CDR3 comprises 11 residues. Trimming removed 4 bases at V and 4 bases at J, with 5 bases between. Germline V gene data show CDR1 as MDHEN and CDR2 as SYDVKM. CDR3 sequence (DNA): TGTGCCAGCAGTTCTGTTTACGAGCAGTACTTC. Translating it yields CASSSVYEQYF.

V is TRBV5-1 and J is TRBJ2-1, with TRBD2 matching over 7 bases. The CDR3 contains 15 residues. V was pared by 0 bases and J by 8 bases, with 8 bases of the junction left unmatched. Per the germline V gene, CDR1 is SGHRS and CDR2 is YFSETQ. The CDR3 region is CASSLAAGARDEQFF. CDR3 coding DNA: TGCGCCAGCAGCTTGGCCGCGGGAGCCCGCGATGAGCAGTTCTTC.

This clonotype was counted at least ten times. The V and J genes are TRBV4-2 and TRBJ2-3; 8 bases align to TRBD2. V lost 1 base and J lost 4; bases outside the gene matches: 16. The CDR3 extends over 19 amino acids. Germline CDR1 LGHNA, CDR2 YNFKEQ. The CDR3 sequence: CASSQVSGGIGRVSDTQYF. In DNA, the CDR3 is TGTGCCAGCAGCCAAGTTTCCGGCGGGATCGGGAGGGTCTCAGATACGCAGTATTTT.